These T cell receptor beta chains were read from a single sample in a study of technical replicates of blood from a few donors. Assay: immunoSEQ multiplex PCR; the TCRdb copy retains only in-frame clones and omits some. Of 95,000 to 100,000 clones listed, approximately 94% are singletons. Input material: T cells isolated from PBMCs. Every receptor here comes from a human donor in good health. CDR3s include the opening cysteine and the closing phenylalanine or tryptophan. The D gene is left open where the match is weak. Clone size is stated in some rows and not others, as once, few, many or a class when expanded.

j_gene	abundance	v_gene	d_gene	CDR3nt	CDR3aa
TRBJ2-7	-	TRBV2	-	TGTGCCAGCAGTGACGCAGTCGTCTCCTACGAGCAGTACTTC	CASSDAVVSYEQYF
TRBJ2-7	-	TRBV5-6	-	TGTGCCAGCAGCTTGGACAGGGCATACTACGAGCAGTACTTC	CASSLDRAYYEQYF
TRBJ2-3	-	TRBV11-3	TRBD2	TGTGCCAGCAGCTTATCAGCGGGAGGGCCGGGCACAGATACGCAGTATTTT	CASSLSAGGPGTDTQYF
TRBJ1-2	-	TRBV28	TRBD1	TGTGCCAGCAGAGGACAGGACTATGGCTACACCTTC	CASRGQDYGYTF
TRBJ1-5	-	TRBV6-1	-	TGTGCCAGCAGTGACAATAGCAATCAGCCCCAGCATTTT	CASSDNSNQPQHF
TRBJ1-1	-	TRBV5-1	TRBD1	TGCGCCAGCAGCACCTCCAGGACAGGCGCACTGGCCGCGAACACTGAAGCTTTCTTT	CASSTSRTGALAANTEAFF
TRBJ2-7	-	TRBV7-9	-	TGTGCCAGCAGCCCCCCGCTGGGAGGGCAGTACTTC	CASSPPLGGQYF
TRBJ2-7	-	TRBV7-9	-	TGTGCCAGCAGCTTCGGATCAGGGGGGCCCTACGAGCAGTACTTC	CASSFGSGGPYEQYF
TRBJ2-1	-	TRBV5-4	TRBD2	TGTGCCAGCAGGACTAGCGGGGGGGGTGAGCAGTTCTTC	CASRTSGGGEQFF
TRBJ2-1	-	TRBV5-1	TRBD1	TGCGCCAGCAGCATCCCGGACAGGGCGGATGAGCAGTTCTTC	CASSIPDRADEQFF
TRBJ2-2	-	TRBV7-6	-	TGTGCCAGCAGCCCATTCCTTAGCGGTCAAACCGGGGAGCTGTTTTTT	CASSPFLSGQTGELFF
TRBJ2-1	once	TRBV2	-	TGTGCCGGTAGGAGCGGATCCTACAATGAGCAGTTCTTC	CAGRSGSYNEQFF
TRBJ1-5	-	TRBV5-6	TRBD1	TGTGCCAGCAGCCACAACGGACAGGGCCTTCAGCCCCAGCATTTT	CASSHNGQGLQPQHF
TRBJ2-7	-	TRBV6-1	-	TGTGCCAGCAGTTCAGGGGTCGAGCAGTACTTC	CASSSGVEQYF
TRBJ2-3	-	TRBV28	TRBD2	TGTGCCAGCAGAACCGGGGGACTAGCGGGATGGTTGGGCACAGATACGCAGTATTTT	CASRTGGLAGWLGTDTQYF
TRBJ2-7	once	TRBV11-2	TRBD2	TGTGCCAGCAGCTTACGCCGGGGGACTAGCGCCTACGAGCAGTACTTC	CASSLRRGTSAYEQYF
TRBJ2-7	-	TRBV5-1	TRBD2	TGCGCCAGCAGCTCGACCGAGGGGCTAGCGGTTTACGAGCAGTACTTC	CASSSTEGLAVYEQYF
TRBJ1-3	-	TRBV10-3	-	TGTGCCGTCCGCGAAGAAGAAGCCTCTGGAAACACCATATATTTT	CAVREEEASGNTIYF
TRBJ2-1	-	TRBV7-9	-	TGTGCCAGCAGCTTATATGGCAGGGGATGGAATGAGCAGTTCTTC	CASSLYGRGWNEQFF
TRBJ2-5	-	TRBV20-1	-	TGCAGTGCTAGACAGGGAGAGACCCAGTACTTC	CSARQGETQYF
TRBJ2-1	-	TRBV7-7	TRBD1	TGTGCCAGCAGCTTGGGGACAGGCAGCAATGAGCAGTTCTTC	CASSLGTGSNEQFF
TRBJ2-3	-	TRBV11-3	TRBD2	TGTGCCAGCAGCTTAGGACTAGCGGGTTTTCGAGATACGCAGTATTTT	CASSLGLAGFRDTQYF
TRBJ1-2	-	TRBV2	TRBD1	TGTGCCAGCAGCGAGGGGGACAGACTGATCTATGGCTACACCTTC	CASSEGDRLIYGYTF
TRBJ1-4	-	TRBV18	-	TGTGCCAGCTCACCACCGTCGGGAACAGATAATGAAAAACTGTTTTTT	CASSPPSGTDNEKLFF
TRBJ2-7	-	TRBV7-9	-	TGTGCCAGCAGCTTAGGCCCCCTAGGGGAAGTCTACGAGCAGTACTTC	CASSLGPLGEVYEQYF
TRBJ2-7	-	TRBV10-1	TRBD1	TGCGCCACTTCAAGACAGGGTTACGAGCAGTACTTC	CATSRQGYEQYF
TRBJ1-5	-	TRBV23-1	-	TGCGCCAGCAGTCAATACAGGGACCATCAGCCCCAGCATTTT	CASSQYRDHQPQHF
TRBJ2-2	once	TRBV4-1	TRBD2	TGCGCCAGCAGCCAAGAAAGGGCCTGGAGCGGGAGGGCTACCGGGGAGCTGTTTTTT	CASSQERAWSGRATGELFF
TRBJ1-2	-	TRBV19	TRBD1	TGTGCCAGTAGTCCTGGACAGGGCAACTATGGCTACACCTTC	CASSPGQGNYGYTF
TRBJ2-3	-	TRBV6-4	-	TGTGCCAACCCATGGAGCGCAGATACGCAGTATTTT	CANPWSADTQYF
TRBJ2-2	-	TRBV4-1	-	TGCGCCAGCAGCCCCGGACAGTTTCCCCTCACCGGGGAGCTGTTTTTT	CASSPGQFPLTGELFF
TRBJ2-3	-	TRBV7-9	-	TGTGCCAGCAAACAGGGCTTCACAGATACGCAGTATTTT	CASKQGFTDTQYF
TRBJ1-5	-	TRBV28	-	TGTGCCAGCAGTTTTGACATTAACAATCAGCCCCAGCATTTT	CASSFDINNQPQHF
TRBJ2-7	-	TRBV7-6	-	TGTGCCAGCAGCGATCGGGGCTACGAGCAGTACTTC	CASSDRGYEQYF
TRBJ2-3	-	TRBV5-1	-	TGCGCCAGCAGCCAAAGCGTGAGGACAGCTAGCACAGATACGCAGTATTTT	CASSQSVRTASTDTQYF
TRBJ2-5	-	TRBV15	-	TGTGCCACCAGCAGAGGCCTAGGGGGCCAAGAGACCCAGTACTTC	CATSRGLGGQETQYF
TRBJ2-6	-	TRBV9	-	TGTGCCAGCAGCGACCCCAAGGGACTTGGGGCCAACGTCCTGACTTTC	CASSDPKGLGANVLTF
TRBJ2-1	-	TRBV7-9	TRBD1	TGTGCCAGCAGCTTCCCTCCCGGGACAGGGGACCCCAATGAGCAGTTCTTC	CASSFPPGTGDPNEQFF
TRBJ2-7	-	TRBV27	-	TGTGCCAGCAGTTTAACAGGATCCTACGAGCAGTACTTC	CASSLTGSYEQYF
TRBJ1-4	-	TRBV2	-	TGTGCCAGCAGCGGAGACTCCCTAGGTGCGTTTTTT	CASSGDSLGAFF
TRBJ1-1	once	TRBV11-2	-	TGTGCCAGCAGCTTACCAGATAACACTGAAGCTTTCTTT	CASSLPDNTEAFF
TRBJ2-5	-	TRBV5-1	-	TGCGCCAGCTCCCTAGCGTCTGAGATGGACCAGTACTTC	CASSLASEMDQYF
TRBJ2-1	-	TRBV28	-	TGTGCCAGCAACCCCGTCGGAGGGGCTGACAATGAGCAGTTCTTC	CASNPVGGADNEQFF
TRBJ2-7	once	TRBV7-9	-	TGTGCCAGCAGGGGGGCCCCACTCCCGCTAGCGGCCAACTACGAGCAGTACTTC	CASRGAPLPLAANYEQYF
TRBJ1-5	-	TRBV9	TRBD1	TGTGCCAGCAGCGTCGGGACAGGGGATCAGCCCCAGCATTTT	CASSVGTGDQPQHF
TRBJ1-6	-	TRBV6-1	TRBD1	TGTGCCAGCAGTGAATCTGGGACAGGTGGCAATTCACCCCTCCACTTT	CASSESGTGGNSPLHF
TRBJ1-5	-	TRBV5-6	TRBD1	TGTGCCAGCAGCTTTCGAGGGGACAGCCTTAATCAGCCCCAGCATTTT	CASSFRGDSLNQPQHF
TRBJ2-1	-	TRBV7-2	TRBD2	TGTGCCAGCCCACCCAGACCTGAGCTAGCGGGAGTCCATGAGCAGTTCTTC	CASPPRPELAGVHEQFF
TRBJ2-3	-	TRBV5-1	TRBD2	TGCGCCAGCAGCTTGTGGGAGGGGTCAGATACGCAGTATTTT	CASSLWEGSDTQYF
TRBJ2-5	-	TRBV6-5	-	TGTGCCAGCAGCGCGTCTAGCCCACGGGAGACCCAGTACTTC	CASSASSPRETQYF
TRBJ2-3	-	TRBV5-1	TRBD2	TGCGCCAGCAGCTCGGGACTAGCGGGAGGGCTTTCGGGGGATACGCAGTATTTT	CASSSGLAGGLSGDTQYF